The clone carrying this T cell receptor (beta chain) was seen once. Assay: immunoSEQ multiplex PCR; the TCRdb copy retains only in-frame clones and omits some. The sample records roughly 500,000 clones, 89% being singletons. Seattle enrolled patients during active infection and tracked them longitudinally. The sample comes from a study of blood T cell repertoires in COVID-19. The junction had 7 bases not matched to a gene; V was cut back by 4 bases and J by 3 bases. The CDR3 loop spans 16 amino acids. Germline V lookup: CDR1 LGHDT, CDR2 YNNKEL (reference sequence). The chain links TRBV3-1 (or the pseudogene TRBV3-2) to TRBJ2-1, with 9 nucleotides matching TRBD2. The clonotype comes from a man aged 18 to 35 with COVID-19, enrolled during active disease. The sample consisted of peripheral blood. CDR3 in amino acids: CASSPQAGGLYNEQFF. DNA for the CDR3: TGTGCCAGCAGCCCCCAAGCGGGAGGTCTCTACAATGAGCAGTTCTTC.